Sequencing of this T cell receptor beta chain was carried out in a study of cytomegalovirus exposure and HLA in healthy donors. In regard to this clone: Its target is unknown.

General observations from the study: According to a subsequent analysis, TCR clusters identified in the first cohort showed a tendency to co-occur across the 120 or so validation repertoires.

The protocol was immunoSEQ multiplex PCR, while the TCRdb copy is restricted to in-frame clones and leaves out a portion. The sample shows 200,000 to 250,000 clones, roughly 84% of them seen only once. The TCR comes from a woman younger than 35 in good health and CMV-seropositive. Sequenced input: PBMCs.

CDR3 DNA: TGTGCCAGCAGTTTGTCGCTAGGCTACGAGCAGTACTTC. Its protein product is CASSLSLGYEQYF. This chain uses TRBV27 with TRBJ2-7; D call uncertain. The length of the CDR3 is 13 residues. With 3 bases removed from V and 3 bases from J, the gap between germline ends came to 9 bases. CDR1 is MNHEY and CDR2 is SMNVEV in the germline V gene (reference sequence).